Listed here are 15 T cell receptor beta chains from one sample, sequenced in a study of T cell responses to AZD1222 COVID-19 vaccine. Here immunoSEQ multiplex PCR was the method, and the copy in TCRdb shows in-frame clones only, minus some. The sample holds 100,000 to 150,000 clones, approximately 90% seen once. Here the sequenced sample was peripheral blood, taken 28 days after the second AZD1222 dose. Receptor source: an adult who received the AZD1222 COVID-19 vaccine.

This clone has just one count. The rearrangement links TRBV2 to TRBJ1-2; no reliable D call. V lost 3 bases to trimming and J lost 4 bases, with 9 bases between them. Germline V gene sequence: CDR1 SNHLY, CDR2 FYNNEI. The CDR3 loop spans 13 amino acids. The CDR3 spells CASSEGTAYGYTF. The CDR3, as DNA: TGTGCCAGCAGTGAGGGAACAGCCTATGGCTACACCTTC.

This chain links TRBV7-8 with TRBJ2-7; perhaps TRBD2 as D (6 bases). In germline, CDR1 is SGHVS, CDR2 FQNEAQ. Trimming pared 5 bases from V and 9 bases from J, leaving 17 bases between. The CDR3 is 13 amino acids. The CDR3 DNA follows: TGTGCCAGCAGCCCTAGCGTTTCTTCCCGGCAGTACTTC. This encodes CASSPSVSSRQYF. The entire variable domain, with the rest obtained from reference TRBV7-8 and TRBJ2-7, is as follows: GAGVSQSPRYKVAKRGQDVALRCDPISGHVSLFWYQQALGQGPEFLTYFQNEAQLDKSGLPSDRFFAERPEGSVSTLKIQRTQQEDSAVYLCASSPSVSSRQYFGPGTRLTVT.

The genes are TRBV5-1 and TRBJ2-2; the match to TRBD2 covers 8 bases. V shed 0 bases and J 5 bases; nucleotides not matched to a gene: 9. Per germline, CDR1 SGHRS and CDR2 YFSETQ. There are 17 residues in the CDR3. CDR3 DNA: TGCGCCAGCAGCTTGGGACTAGCGACTGGCATAACCGGGGAGCTGTTTTTT. Translating gives CASSLGLATGITGELFF.

The V call is TRBV4-2, the J call TRBJ1-1; D might be TRBD1 (5 bases). V was pared by 0 bases and J by 6 bases, with 14 bases between. From germline, CDR1 is LGHNA and CDR2 YNFKEQ. This CDR3 is built from 15 residues. CDR3 residues: CASSQEGMGGAEAFF. Here the CDR3 DNA reads TGTGCCAGCAGCCAAGAGGGGATGGGGGGTGCTGAAGCTTTCTTT.

A few counts support this clone. The chain carries TRBV6-5 and TRBJ1-1; a possible D gene is TRBD1 (5 bases). Between the trimmed V and J ends, which lost 6 bases and 5 bases, there was a span of 16 bases. CDR3 length: 14 residues. Germline V gene lookup returns CDR1 MNHEY and CDR2 SVGAGI. The CDR3 loop is CASSANGGTTEAFF. For the CDR3, the DNA is TGTGCCAGCAGCGCTAACGGGGGAACGACTGAAGCTTTCTTT.

The chain carries TRBV18 and TRBJ1-2, with TRBD1 as a possible D gene (6 bases). V shed 2 bases and J shed 3 bases, with 16 bases lying between them. Germline V lookup: CDR1 KGHSH, CDR2 LQKENI. CDR3 length equals 16 residues. CDR3 bases: TGTGCCAGCTCACCAAGCGCGGGGGGCAGCGACTATGGCTACACCTTC. Encoded protein: CASSPSAGGSDYGYTF.

The rearrangement links TRBV7-3 to TRBJ1-6, with unresolved D. Between the trimmed V and J ends, which lost 5 bases and 10 bases, there was a span of 12 bases. The germline CDR1 and CDR2 sequences are SGHTA and FQGTGA. The CDR3 contains 13 residues. CDR3 sequence: CASSTSPQSPLHF. CDR3 DNA: TGTGCCAGCAGCACAAGCCCTCAGTCACCCCTCCACTTT.

The chain employs TRBV15 and TRBJ1-6, with 7 bases lining up with TRBD1. Trimming removed 0 bases from V and 10 bases from J; junction bases left unmatched: 9. CDR1 and CDR2 from the germline V gene are LNHNV and YYDKDF (reference sequence). CDR3 length: 16 residues. CDR3 loop: CATSRDREGGGSPLHF. CDR3 nucleotide sequence: TGTGCCACCAGCAGAGATCGCGAAGGGGGCGGCTCACCCCTCCACTTT.

The chain employs TRBV6-1 and TRBJ2-2; no reliable D call. V was shortened by 3 bases and J by 4 bases, with 9 bases between the two germline ends. Germline V gene sequence: CDR1 MNHNS, CDR2 SASEGT. This CDR3 comprises 14 residues. The CDR3 DNA is TGTGCCAGCAGTGATGGGTCCTCCACCGGGGAGCTGTTTTTT. Amino acids: CASSDGSSTGELFF.

V usage is TRBV5-1 and J usage is TRBJ2-5, with TRBD1 as a possible D gene (5 bases). Trimming stripped 0 bases from V and 5 bases from J, with 8 bases between. The CDR3 totals 13 residues. In germline, CDR1 is SGHRS, CDR2 YFSETQ. CDR3 nucleotide sequence: TGCGCCAGCAGCTTGGCAGGGATGGAGACCCAGTACTTC. Encoded protein: CASSLAGMETQYF.

The chain has TRBV30 and TRBJ1-6; TRBD1 might be the D (5 bases). Between the trimmed V and J ends, which lost 1 base and 7 bases, there was a span of 8 bases. The CDR3 runs 13 residues. Per the germline V gene, CDR1 is GTSNPN and CDR2 is SVGIG (reference sequence). CDR3 sequence (DNA): TGTGCCTGGAGTGGGTGGGGGAATTCACCCCTCCACTTT. This codes for CAWSGWGNSPLHF.

CDR3 loop: CASSFRDRDTGELFF. The CDR3 coding sequence is TGTGCCAGCAGTTTCCGGGACAGGGACACCGGGGAGCTGTTTTTT. V is TRBV28 and J is TRBJ2-2, with 9 bases fitting TRBD1. The CDR3 is made up of 15 amino acids. V was pared by 3 bases and J by 3 bases, with 2 bases of the junction left unmatched. Germline V lookup: CDR1 MDHEN, CDR2 SYDVKM.

In this sample, this clone turned up a few times. This sequence joins TRBV5-5 and TRBJ2-7; 9 bases agree with TRBD1. The CDR3 runs 13 residues. Germline CDR1 and CDR2: SGHKS and YYEKEE (reference sequence). The ends lost 7 bases at V and 2 bases at J; junction bases unmatched: 4. The CDR3 DNA reads as TGTGCCAGCGGATGGACAGGGGCCTACGAGCAGTACTTC. This sequence encodes CASGWTGAYEQYF. The full variable domain, rest sourced from reference TRBV5-5 and TRBJ2-7, is DAGVTQSPTHLIKTRGQQVTLRCSPISGHKSVSWYQQVLGQGPQFIFQYYEKEERGRGNFPDRFSARQFPNYSSELNVNALLLGDSALYLCASGWTGAYEQYFGPGTRLTVT.

Of note for this clone: The junction shows a germline mismatch at one end, possibly a read error. This chain joins TRBV28 and TRBJ1-1, with 7 bases matching TRBD1. Per the germline V gene, CDR1 is MDHEN and CDR2 is SYDVKM. The CDR3 consists of 11 residues. The CDR3 spells CASSLIGQVIF. DNA of the CDR3: TGTGCCAGCAGTTTAATTGGACAGGTGATTTTT. Based on the CDR3 plus reference TRBV28 and TRBJ1-1, the full variable domain is DVKVTQSSRYLVKRTGEKVFLECVQDMDHENMFWYRQDPGLGLRLIYFSYDVKMKEKGDIPEGYSVSREKKERFSLILESASTNQTSMYLCASSLIGQVIFGQGTRLTVV.

The genes are TRBV4-1 and TRBJ1-5; maybe TRBD1 (6 bases). The V gene lost 3 bases and the J gene lost 7 bases, with 19 bases spanning the gap. Per the germline V gene, CDR1 is MGHRA and CDR2 is YSYEKL. This CDR3 has 16 residues. The CDR3 protein is CASSQYKGRGLQPQHF. Written as DNA, the CDR3 is TGCGCCAGCAGCCAGTATAAAGGAAGGGGGTTGCAGCCCCAGCATTTT.